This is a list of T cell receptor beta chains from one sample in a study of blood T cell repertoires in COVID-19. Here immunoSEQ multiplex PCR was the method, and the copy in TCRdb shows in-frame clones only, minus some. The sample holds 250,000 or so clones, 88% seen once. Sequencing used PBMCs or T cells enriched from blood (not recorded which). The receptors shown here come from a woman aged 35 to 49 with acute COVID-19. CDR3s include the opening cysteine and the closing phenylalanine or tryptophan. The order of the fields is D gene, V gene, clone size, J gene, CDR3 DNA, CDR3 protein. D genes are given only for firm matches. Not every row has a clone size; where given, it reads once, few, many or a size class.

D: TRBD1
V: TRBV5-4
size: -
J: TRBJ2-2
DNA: TGTGCCAGCCACAGGGGGAACACCGGGGAGCTGTTTTTT
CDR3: CASHRGNTGELFF

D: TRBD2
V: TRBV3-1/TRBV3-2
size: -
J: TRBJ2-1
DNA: TGTGCCAGCAGCCAAGCCGTAGTGGCTAGCGGGAGCCATGAGCAGTTCTTC
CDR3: CASSQAVVASGSHEQFF

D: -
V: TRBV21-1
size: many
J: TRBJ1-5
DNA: TGTGCCAGCAGCAATTACCCGGATCAGCCCCAGCATTTT
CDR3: CASSNYPDQPQHF

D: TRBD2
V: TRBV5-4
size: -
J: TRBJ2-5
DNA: TGTGCCAGCAGCTTGGGACTAGCGGGAGAGACCCAGTACTTC
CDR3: CASSLGLAGETQYF

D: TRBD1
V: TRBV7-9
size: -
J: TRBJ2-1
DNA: TGTGCCAGCAGCTTAGCCCCCGGGACAGACAATGAGCAGTTCTTC
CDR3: CASSLAPGTDNEQFF

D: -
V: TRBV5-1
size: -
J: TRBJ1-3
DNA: TGCGCCAGCAGCTTGGCGGGAAACCCTGGAAACACCATATATTTT
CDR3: CASSLAGNPGNTIYF

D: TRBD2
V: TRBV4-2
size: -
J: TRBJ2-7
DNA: TGTGCCAGCAGCCGGGAACTAGCGGGTTACTACGAGCAGTACTTC
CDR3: CASSRELAGYYEQYF

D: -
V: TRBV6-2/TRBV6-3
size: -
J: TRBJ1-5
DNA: TGTGCCAGCAGCAGGGGCTTTAGCAATCAGCCCCAGCATTTT
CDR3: CASSRGFSNQPQHF

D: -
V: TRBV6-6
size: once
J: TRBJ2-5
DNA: TGTGCCAGCCGGCGGGAAGAGACCCAGTACTTC
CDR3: CASRREETQYF

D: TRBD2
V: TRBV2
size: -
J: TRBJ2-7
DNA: TGTGCCAGCAGTGGTCTAGCGGGGGGCCGGTACGAGCAGTACTTC
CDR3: CASSGLAGGRYEQYF